What follows describes a single T cell receptor beta chain. Its antigen is not identified. This record belongs to a study of shared clonotypes between healthy human individuals. General study results and limits: Investigators expected sequencing depth to affect clonotype sharing among donors. Donors were few, which limited the genetic and exposure-history diversity represented.

Libraries were prepared by immunoSEQ multiplex PCR; TCRdb keeps only in-frame clonotypes and omits some of them. This sample yields a few hundred thousand clones, of which roughly three quarters are seen a single time; about 12% belongs to the top ten. The CDR3 length is 11 residues. The germline CDR1 and CDR2 sequences are LNHDA and SQIVND (reference sequence). The V end lost 8 bases, the J end lost 5 bases, and 10 bases lay between the germline ends. Every donor was a Caucasian adult from Nashville, Tennessee. The sequenced sample consisted of PBMCs. The clonotype was recovered from a woman in her forties in good health. Some clones in this sample may be carry-over from other donors' samples. This chain links TRBV19 with TRBJ2-7; possibly TRBD1 for D (5 bases). The CDR3 loop is CASQGSHEQYF. The CDR3 DNA reads TGTGCCAGTCAGGGTTCCCACGAGCAGTACTTC.